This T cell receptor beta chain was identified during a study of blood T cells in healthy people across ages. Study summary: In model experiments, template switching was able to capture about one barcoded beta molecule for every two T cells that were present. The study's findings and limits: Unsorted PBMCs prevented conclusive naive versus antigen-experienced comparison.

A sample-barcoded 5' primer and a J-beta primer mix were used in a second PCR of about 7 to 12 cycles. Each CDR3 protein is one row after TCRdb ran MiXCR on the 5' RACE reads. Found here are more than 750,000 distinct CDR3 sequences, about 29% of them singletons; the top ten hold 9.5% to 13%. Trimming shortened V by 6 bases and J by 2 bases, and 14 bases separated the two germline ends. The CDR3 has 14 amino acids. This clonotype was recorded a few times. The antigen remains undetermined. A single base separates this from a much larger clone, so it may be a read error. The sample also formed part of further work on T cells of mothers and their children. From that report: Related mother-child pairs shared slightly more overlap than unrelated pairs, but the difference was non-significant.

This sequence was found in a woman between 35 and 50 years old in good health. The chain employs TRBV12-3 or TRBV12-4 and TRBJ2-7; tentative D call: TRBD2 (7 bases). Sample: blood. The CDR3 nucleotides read TGTGCCAGCAGAAGGGGGGGGGTTGCCTACGAGCAGTACTTC. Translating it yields CASRRGGVAYEQYF.